The source of this TCR beta chain is a study of identical twins. TCRdb reprocessed the 5' RACE reads with MiXCR, giving one entry per CDR3 protein. The sample records about 490,000 distinct CDR3 sequences, approximately 14% being singletons. Germline lookup yields CDR1 DFQATT and CDR2 SNEGSKA (reference sequence). The length of the CDR3 is 16 residues. V was pared by 0 bases and J by 0 bases, with 7 bases of the junction left unmatched. All of the donors were Caucasians in good health. This clonotype was seen more than once but under ten times. These same records also appear under a second study, on yellow fever vaccine responses in identical twins.

This chain links TRBV20-1 with TRBJ2-7, with 8 bases that match TRBD2. Material: CD4+ T cells sorted from blood. This TCR came from a woman aged 18-29 years in good health. The CDR3 sequence is CSARDVAGGTSYEQYF. As DNA, the CDR3 is TGCAGTGCTAGAGATGTGGCGGGAGGCACCTCCTACGAGCAGTACTTC.